These 7 T cell receptor beta chains were all obtained from the same sample, sequenced in a study of T cell responses to AZD1222 COVID-19 vaccine. TCRdb keeps only in-frame clones here, not all; method: immunoSEQ multiplex PCR. The repertoire consists of roughly 90,000 clones, with 89% occurring once and the leading ten covering 5.3%. This sample comprised peripheral blood, obtained 28 days after the second AZD1222 dose. These receptors all stem from an adult who received the AZD1222 COVID-19 vaccine.

In regard to this clone: At one end, the junction sequence differs from germline, possibly due to a read error. V usage is TRBV13 and J usage is TRBJ1-5; no definite D call. Per the germline V gene, CDR1 is PRHDT and CDR2 is FYEKMQ (reference sequence). CDR3 length equals 12 residues. The CDR3 is CASSFSDQPQHF. CDR3 sequence (DNA): TGTGCCAGCAGCTTTAGCGATCAGCCCCAGCATTTT. The full variable domain, with the rest looked up from reference TRBV13 and TRBJ1-5, is AAGVIQSPRHLIKEKRETATLKCYPIPRHDTVYWYQQGPGQDPQFLISFYEKMQSDKGSIPDRFSAQQFSDYHSELNMSSLELGDSALYFCASSFSDQPQHFGDGTRLSIL.

The chain links TRBV5-4 to TRBJ2-7; tentatively, D is TRBD2 (6 bases). Germline assignment: CDR1 SGHNT and CDR2 YYREEE (reference sequence). Trimming pared 7 bases from V and 1 base from J, leaving 12 bases between. The CDR3 has 13 amino acids. The CDR3 DNA is TGTGCCAGCGGGACTCAGGGATCCTACGAGCAGTACTTC. Protein: CASGTQGSYEQYF. The full variable domain, with the rest looked up from reference TRBV5-4 and TRBJ2-7, is ETGVTQSPTHLIKTRGQQVTLRCSSQSGHNTVSWYQQALGQGPQFIFQYYREEENGRGNFPPRFSGLQFPNYSSELNVNALELDDSALYLCASGTQGSYEQYFGPGTRLTVT.

The rearrangement links TRBV3-1 (or the pseudogene TRBV3-2) to TRBJ2-3; D unresolved. The CDR3 totals 14 residues. Per germline, CDR1 LGHDT and CDR2 YNNKEL (reference sequence). V lost 0 bases and J lost 4, with 8 bases in between. CDR3 residues: CASSQDWPSDTQYF. The CDR3 DNA is TGTGCCAGCAGCCAAGATTGGCCCTCAGATACGCAGTATTTT.

J is TRBJ2-7 and V is TRBV6-2 or TRBV6-3; perhaps TRBD2 as D (5 bases). The CDR3 has 12 residues. Germline lookup yields CDR1 MNHEY and CDR2 SVGEGT. Trimming shortened V by 1 base and J by 7 bases, and 8 bases separated the two germline ends. The CDR3 region is CASSYYRGEQYV. Written as DNA, the CDR3 is TGTGCCAGCAGTTACTATCGGGGAGAGCAGTACGTC.

This chain joins TRBV7-9 and TRBJ1-2, with D possibly being TRBD1 (5 bases). The ends were cut back, 0 bases at V and 0 bases at J, with 11 bases in the middle. Looked up from germline, CDR1 is SEHNR and CDR2 is FQNEAQ (reference sequence). This CDR3 is 16 amino acids long. The CDR3 region has the DNA TGTGCCAGCAGCTTAGCCGGGGGACTGGCTAACTATGGCTACACCTTC. Translated: CASSLAGGLANYGYTF. Full variable domain (outside the CDR3, taken from reference TRBV7-9 and TRBJ1-2): DTGVSQNPRHKITKRGQNVTFRCDPISEHNRLYWYRQTLGQGPEFLTYFQNEAQLEKSRLLSDRFSAERPKGSFSTLEIQRTEQGDSAMYLCASSLAGGLANYGYTFGSGTRLTVV.

This chain uses TRBV3-1 (or the pseudogene TRBV3-2) with TRBJ2-7; D is unclear. Germline assignment: CDR1 LGHDT and CDR2 YNNKEL (reference sequence). V lost 0 bases and J 3 bases, leaving 18 bases between the germline ends. The CDR3 has 17 residues. In DNA form, the CDR3 reads TGTGCCAGCAGCCAAGAAGTTGGGCAGCAACCTCACTACGAGCAGTACGTC. Translated: CASSQEVGQQPHYEQYV.

This chain connects TRBV5-1 to TRBJ1-1, with TRBD1 matching over 7 bases. CDR1 is SGHRS and CDR2 is YFSETQ in the germline V gene. This CDR3 comprises 16 residues. V shed 7 bases, J shed 4 bases, and the junction held 16 bases outside the gene matches. CDR3 amino acids: CASSAKITGVGTEAFF. The CDR3 region has the DNA TGCGCCAGCTCCGCGAAAATAACAGGGGTTGGCACTGAAGCTTTCTTT.